Listed below are T cell receptor beta chains from one sample, sequenced in a study of regulatory T cells in long-lasting Graves disease. TCRdb redid the calling of the multiplex PCR reads with MiXCR, one entry per CDR3 protein. Here the sample spans 420,000 or so distinct CDR3 sequences, roughly 15% being singletons. These same records also appear under a second study, on T cells in Graves' hyperthyroidism and ophthalmopathy.

Sample: peripheral blood mononuclear cells (PBMCs), taken at new diagnosis, from a patient treated with antithyroid drugs. These receptors all come from a woman aged 18-29 years with Graves disease. CDR3s include the opening cysteine and the closing phenylalanine or tryptophan. The D gene is left open where the match is weak. Size values are once, few and many counts, or a class for expanded clones, and some rows have none.

j_gene,abundance,len,v_gene,d_gene,CDR3nt,CDR3aa
TRBJ2-5,few,15,TRBV20-1,TRBD2,TGCAGTGCTACACAAGTAGGCGGGGGGGGGGAGACCCAGTACTTC,CSATQVGGGGETQYF
TRBJ1-2,.,16,TRBV5-6,.,TGTGCCAGCAGCTTTTACCCTCGGAACAGGGAGCATGGCTACACCTTC,CASSFYPRNREHGYTF
TRBJ2-7,many,13,TRBV29-1,.,TGCAGCGTTAAGCTAGTATCCAATAGCGAGCAGTACTTC,CSVKLVSNSEQYF
TRBJ2-2,few,14,TRBV5-1,TRBD1,TGCGCCAGCAGCTTGGACAGGGGTGACGGGGAGCTGTTTTTT,CASSLDRGDGELFF
TRBJ2-2,many,20,TRBV7-8,TRBD2,TGTGCCAGCAGACCTCTCGCGGCTAGCGGGAGTTCAGGGAACACCGGGGAGCTGTTTTTT,CASRPLAASGSSGNTGELFF
TRBJ2-4,few,13,TRBV29-1,.,TGCAGCGTTGACGAGGGGACCAAAAACATTCAGTACTTC,CSVDEGTKNIQYF
TRBJ1-2,few,15,TRBV20-1,.,TGCAGTGCTAGAGCCCTAGTGGGGGCCTTGAGGGGCTACACCTTC,CSARALVGALRGYTF
TRBJ2-3,many,14,TRBV18,.,TGTGCCAGCTTAAACAGGCCCTCCACAGATACGCAGTATTTT,CASLNRPSTDTQYF
TRBJ2-2,many,13,TRBV18,.,TGTGCCAGCTCACCTAGGGACACCGGGGAGCTGTTTTTT,CASSPRDTGELFF
TRBJ2-7,many,14,TRBV7-2,TRBD1,TGTGCCAGCAGCCTCGGACAGGGGGCAACCGAGCAGTACTTC,CASSLGQGATEQYF
TRBJ2-1,few,16,TRBV5-1,TRBD2,TGCGCCAGCAGCTTATCCCCGGGACTAGCGGGTAATGAGCAGTTCTTC,CASSLSPGLAGNEQFF
TRBJ2-3,many,15,TRBV28,TRBD2,TGTGCCAGCACCCTAGCGGGAGTGGGCACAGATACGCAGTATTTT,CASTLAGVGTDTQYF
TRBJ2-7,many,12,TRBV28,.,TGTGCCAGCAGTTGGGGGACATACGAGCAGTACTTC,CASSWGTYEQYF
TRBJ1-2,.,16,TRBV10-2,TRBD1,TGCGCCAGCAGTGAGCCAAGGACAGGAGGAGGGTATGGCTACACCTTC,CASSEPRTGGGYGYTF
TRBJ2-5,many,16,TRBV20-1,TRBD1,TGCAGTGCTAGAGGTGCCGGGACAGGGGGCAGAGAGACCCAGTACTTC,CSARGAGTGGRETQYF
TRBJ1-2,few,12,TRBV28,.,TGTGCCAGCAGTCGGAGGGCGGTGGGCTACACCTTC,CASSRRAVGYTF
TRBJ2-1,many,17,TRBV12-3/TRBV12-4,TRBD2,TGTGCCAGCGTTTTTGCCCTAGCGGGAGGACCCTACAATGAGCAGTTCTTC,CASVFALAGGPYNEQFF
TRBJ2-3,many,16,TRBV15,TRBD2,TGTGCCACCAGCAGAGATCTAGCGGGGGATACCGATACGCAGTATTTT,CATSRDLAGDTDTQYF
TRBJ2-3,.,13,TRBV18,.,TGTGCCATCTCACCCTGGGGCACAGATACGCAGTATTTT,CAISPWGTDTQYF
TRBJ1-5,few,14,TRBV19,TRBD1,TGTGCCAGTAGTGCGGGACAGGGTGGTCAGCCCCAGCATTTT,CASSAGQGGQPQHF
TRBJ2-1,.,15,TRBV7-2,TRBD2,TGTGCCAGCAGCCCCGGGACTAGCCGGAGCAATGAGCAGTTCTTC,CASSPGTSRSNEQFF
TRBJ2-1,many,14,TRBV27,.,TGTGCCAGCAGGTCCCACGGATTTTACAATGAGCAGTTCTTC,CASRSHGFYNEQFF
TRBJ1-1,few,14,TRBV20-1,TRBD1,TGCAGTGCTAGTAGGACAGGTCTGAGGACTGAAGCTTTCTTT,CSASRTGLRTEAFF
TRBJ2-5,many,16,TRBV28,TRBD1,TGTGCCAGCAGTTTTGGGGCAGGGGGAAAAAAAGAGACCCAGTACTTC,CASSFGAGGKKETQYF
TRBJ1-2,many,13,TRBV3-1,.,TGTGCCAGCAGCCCGCGGACTGAAGATGGCTACACCTTC,CASSPRTEDGYTF
TRBJ2-7,few,15,TRBV12-3/TRBV12-4,TRBD2,TGTGCCAGCAGTTTCGGACTAGCCTACTCCTACGAGCAGTACTTC,CASSFGLAYSYEQYF
TRBJ2-1,.,14,TRBV4-3,.,TGCGCCAGCAGCCCACTTGGGGCTTACAATGAGCAGTTCTTC,CASSPLGAYNEQFF
TRBJ2-3,many,12,TRBV3-1,.,TGTGCCAGCAGCCAAGGGTCCAATACGCAGTATTTT,CASSQGSNTQYF
TRBJ2-5,.,17,TRBV19,TRBD1,TGTGCCAGTAGTCCTCATTTCGACAGGGGAGTGCGAGAGACCCAGTACTTC,CASSPHFDRGVRETQYF
TRBJ2-7,many,15,TRBV12-3/TRBV12-4,TRBD1,TGTGCCAGCAGTTTCGTGACAGGGCTAGCCTACGAGCAGTACTTC,CASSFVTGLAYEQYF
TRBJ2-1,many,15,TRBV27,TRBD1,TGTGCCAGCAGTTTATACAGGGGGTCTTACAATGAGCAGTTCTTC,CASSLYRGSYNEQFF
TRBJ2-3,many,13,TRBV7-3,.,TGTGCCAGCAGCTTAGGTAACCTCGATACGCAGTATTTT,CASSLGNLDTQYF
TRBJ2-7,few,15,TRBV27,.,TGTGCCAGCAGTTTTTCTGCTGCCGGAGCCTACGAGCAGTACTTC,CASSFSAAGAYEQYF
TRBJ2-7,.,12,TRBV24-1,.,TGTGCCCCGTGGGCAGGGTCCTACGAGCAGTACTTC,CAPWAGSYEQYF
TRBJ2-7,many,12,TRBV2,.,TGTGCCAGCAGCCCCACAGGAGGCGAGCAGTACTTC,CASSPTGGEQYF
TRBJ2-2,many,15,TRBV2,.,TGTGCCAGCAGTGGGGACGGGAGCGAGACCGGGGAGCTGTTTTTT,CASSGDGSETGELFF
TRBJ2-7,many,15,TRBV6-5,.,TGTGCCAGCAGTTACTCGTACAGTCGCCATGCTGAGCAGTACTTC,CASSYSYSRHAEQYF
TRBJ2-2,few,15,TRBV20-1,TRBD2,TGCAGTGCTAGAATAGGCGGGAGTGGGACCGGGGAGCTGTTTTTT,CSARIGGSGTGELFF
TRBJ1-4,.,11,TRBV2,TRBD1,TGTGCCACACAGGGGGAAGAAAAACTGTTTTTT,CATQGEEKLFF
TRBJ1-1,.,16,TRBV4-1,.,TGCGCCAGCAGCCAAGATAAAGGAAATAAGAACACTGAAGCTTTCTTT,CASSQDKGNKNTEAFF
TRBJ2-7,few,17,TRBV18,.,TGTGCCAGCTCACCCACACCAGGGGCGGAGCCACTCTACGAGCAGTACTTC,CASSPTPGAEPLYEQYF
TRBJ2-1,few,13,TRBV24-1,.,TGTGCCACCAGTGATCCCCGGGGCGATGAGCAGTTCTTC,CATSDPRGDEQFF
TRBJ2-5,few,15,TRBV6-1,.,TGTGCCAGCACCAGAGGTCCGGCTTGGCACGAGACCCAGTACTTC,CASTRGPAWHETQYF
TRBJ2-5,.,16,TRBV20-1,TRBD2,TGCAGTGCTGAGGAGACTAGCGGGAGTGGCCAAGAGACCCAGTACTTC,CSAEETSGSGQETQYF
TRBJ1-5,few,19,TRBV6-2/TRBV6-3,TRBD1,TGTGCCAGCAGGCGTTTTACAGGGGGAATCAACATAGGGAATCAGCCCCAGCATTTT,CASRRFTGGINIGNQPQHF
TRBJ2-5,few,15,TRBV7-2,.,TGTGCCAGCAGCTTAGTCGGCGGCAACCAAGAGACCCAGTACTTC,CASSLVGGNQETQYF
TRBJ2-7,many,11,TRBV30,.,TGTGCCTGGAGTGTACTTAACGAGCAGTACTTC,CAWSVLNEQYF
TRBJ2-7,many,13,TRBV28,TRBD2,TGTGCCAGCAGTCCGGGACTAGCGGGTGAGCAGTACTTC,CASSPGLAGEQYF
TRBJ2-5,few,15,TRBV11-2,TRBD1,TGTGCCAGCAGCCCTGGACAGGGACGAGGCGAGACCCAGTACTTC,CASSPGQGRGETQYF
TRBJ1-4,few,14,TRBV6-1,.,TGTGCCAGCAGTCCTGAACTCGAGCCAGGAAAACTGTTTTTT,CASSPELEPGKLFF
TRBJ2-7,many,16,TRBV28,TRBD2,TGTGCCAGCAGACGTGCCGGGACTAGCGGGAGCTACGAGCAGTACTTC,CASRRAGTSGSYEQYF
TRBJ1-1,.,14,TRBV5-1,.,TGCGCCAGCAGCTTGGGGACCAGGGCCACTGAAGCTTTCTTT,CASSLGTRATEAFF
TRBJ2-5,many,17,TRBV11-2,TRBD2,TGTGCCAGCAGCCCGGGACTAGCGGGATCGGGACAAGAGACCCAGTACTTC,CASSPGLAGSGQETQYF
TRBJ1-2,.,14,TRBV7-9,.,TGTGCCAGCAGCTTAAGTAACAGCAACTATGGCTACACCTTC,CASSLSNSNYGYTF
TRBJ2-7,few,14,TRBV5-1,.,TGCGCCAGCAGCTTGGAAGGGACGAACTACGAGCAGTACTTC,CASSLEGTNYEQYF